The 15 T cell receptor beta chains below all came from one sample that was sequenced in a study of T cell responses to AZD1222 COVID-19 vaccine. Some clones are missing from TCRdb's copy, which holds only in-frame ones; the method was immunoSEQ multiplex PCR. Found here are under 130,000 clones, about 85% of them singletons; the top ten hold 2% to 3%. Sample: peripheral blood, taken 28 days after the second AZD1222 dose. All receptors come from an adult who received the AZD1222 COVID-19 vaccine.

This rearrangement joins TRBV7-9 to TRBJ2-7; D is ambiguous. V was clipped by 2 bases and J by 6 bases, with 5 bases between them. CDR3 length: 11 amino acids. CDR1 and CDR2 from the germline V gene are SEHNR and FQNEAQ (reference sequence). CDR3 nucleotides: TGTGCCAGCAGCTTACGGACCGAGCAGTACTTC. This sequence encodes CASSLRTEQYF.

The V call is TRBV10-1, the J call TRBJ2-1; 7 nucleotides match TRBD1. Germline CDR1 WNHNN, CDR2 SYGVQD (reference sequence). J was trimmed by 14 bases and V by 3 bases; bases with no gene match: 10. This CDR3 contains 13 residues. DNA for the CDR3: TGCGCCAGCAGTGACGGGTGGGGACAGCAAGAGTTCTTC. It specifies CASSDGWGQQEFF.

This chain uses TRBV11-2 with TRBJ1-1; no clear D. Germline values: CDR1 SGHAT, CDR2 FQNNGV. Trimming stripped 1 base from V and 4 bases from J, with 4 bases between. The CDR3 is made up of 12 amino acids. The CDR3 nucleotides read TGTGCCAGCAGCTTAGGGGTCACTGAAGCTTTCTTT. Amino acids: CASSLGVTEAFF. Based on the CDR3 plus reference TRBV11-2 and TRBJ1-1, the full variable domain is EAGVAQSPRYKIIEKRQSVAFWCNPISGHATLYWYQQILGQGPKLLIQFQNNGVVDDSQLPKDRFSAERLKGVDSTLKIQPAKLEDSAVYLCASSLGVTEAFFGQGTRLTVV.

Worth noting for this clone: The junction departs from the called germline gene at one end, perhaps through a read error. The rearrangement uses TRBV4-2 and TRBJ2-1; 10 nucleotides match TRBD2. The CDR3 is 16 residues long. CDR1 and CDR2 from the germline V gene are LGHNA and YNFKEQ. CDR3: CASSPIAGGSSNEQFF. The CDR3 nucleotides read TGTGCCAGCAGCCCGATAGCGGGAGGCTCCTCCAATGAGCAGTTCTTC.

The chain has TRBV30 and TRBJ1-5; no firm D call. Between the trimmed V and J ends, which lost 3 bases and 0 bases, there was a span of 9 bases. Germline loops: CDR1 GTSNPN, CDR2 SVGIG (reference sequence). The CDR3 spans 14 residues. For the CDR3, the DNA is TGTGCCTGGAGCTCAATTGATAGCAATCAGCCCCAGCATTTT. This translates into CAWSSIDSNQPQHF.

The genes are TRBV28 and TRBJ1-2; TRBD1 matches at 11 bases. The CDR3 is 13 amino acids. J was trimmed by 5 bases and V by 10 bases; bases with no gene match: 6. CDR1 is MDHEN and CDR2 is SYDVKM in the germline V gene. The DNA for the CDR3 is TGTGCCATACGGGACAGGGGGATATATGGCTACACCTTC. Its translation: CAIRDRGIYGYTF.

This chain joins TRBV5-4 and TRBJ1-3, with D perhaps matching TRBD1 (5 bases). CDR3 length: 16 amino acids. The V end lost 0 bases, the J end lost 2 bases, and 12 bases lay between the germline ends. CDR1 SGHNT and CDR2 YYREEE come from the germline V gene (reference sequence). The CDR3 DNA is TGTGCCAGCAGCTTGGCCGGGGGGGGTGCTGGAAACACCATATATTTT. Translating it yields CASSLAGGGAGNTIYF.

The chain employs TRBV5-6 and TRBJ2-2; D unclear. This CDR3 is 15 amino acids long. Trimming cost V 2 bases and J 0 bases, with 8 bases left between them. Germline CDR1 reads SGHDT; CDR2 reads YYEEEE. CDR3 in amino acids: CASSFGYTNTGELFF. The CDR3 nucleotides read TGTGCCAGCAGCTTCGGGTACACGAACACCGGGGAGCTGTTTTTT.

This clone was recorded only once. The chain carries TRBV30 and TRBJ1-2; D is undetermined. Germline CDR1 is GTSNPN and CDR2 is SVGIG (reference sequence). The V gene lost 3 bases and the J gene lost 3 bases, with 8 bases spanning the gap. This CDR3 has 12 amino acids. In nucleotides, the CDR3 is TGTGCCTGGAGCCATCTAGACTATGGCTACACCTTC. Amino acid sequence: CAWSHLDYGYTF. The full variable domain, its missing parts supplied by reference TRBV30 and TRBJ1-2, is SQTIHQWPATLVQPVGSPLSLECTVEGTSNPNLYWYRQAAGRGLQLLFYSVGIGQISSEVPQNLSASRPQDRQFILSSKKLLLSDSGFYLCAWSHLDYGYTFGSGTRLTVV.

The chain recombines TRBV28 with TRBJ1-1; D gene unclear. The CDR3 contains 14 residues. V gave up 2 bases and J gave up 0 bases, with 7 bases separating them. Looked up from germline, CDR1 is MDHEN and CDR2 is SYDVKM. For the CDR3, the DNA is TGTGCCAGCAGTTTAGGGCTCATGAACACTGAAGCTTTCTTT. Amino acids: CASSLGLMNTEAFF.

The CDR3 DNA reads as TGTGCCAGCAGTAGCGGGACAGGGGACACAGATACGCAGTATTTT. Translated: CASSSGTGDTDTQYF. The genes are TRBV6-5 and TRBJ2-3; 10 nucleotides align to TRBD1. Germline V gives CDR1 MNHEY, CDR2 SVGAGI. The junction had 4 bases not matched to a gene; V was cut back by 5 bases and J by 2 bases. The CDR3 loop spans 15 amino acids.

This rearrangement joins TRBV28 to TRBJ2-1; 12 bases are a match to TRBD2. Germline V lookup: CDR1 MDHEN, CDR2 SYDVKM. J lost 16 bases, V lost 7 bases, and 14 bases had no gene match. CDR3 size: 14 residues. DNA of the CDR3: TGTGCCAGCACCGAGGGGGACAGACTAGCGGGAGCCTTCTTC. Protein product: CASTEGDRLAGAFF.

The V call is TRBV6-5, the J call TRBJ2-7; TRBD1 aligns across 8 bases. The CDR3 runs to 14 residues. V trimming: 7 bases; J trimming: 0 bases; junction bases outside the gene matches: 5. Germline V gene sequence: CDR1 MNHEY, CDR2 SVGAGI. The CDR3, as DNA: TGTGCCAGCATTCGACAGGGGAGCTCCTACGAGCAGTACTTC. As protein: CASIRQGSSYEQYF.

This clone appeared a single time. The chain is built from TRBV3-1 (or the pseudogene TRBV3-2) and TRBJ2-1, with 11 bases matching TRBD2. CDR1 and CDR2 from the germline V gene are LGHDT and YNNKEL (reference sequence). Unmatched junction bases numbered 5, after V lost 0 bases and J lost 4 bases. This CDR3 has 17 amino acids. CDR3 in DNA: TGTGCCAGCAGCCAAGACACAGGGACTAGCGGATACAATGAGCAGTTCTTC. It yields the protein CASSQDTGTSGYNEQFF.

The V gene is TRBV6-5, the J gene TRBJ1-5; 8 bases map to TRBD1. Looked up from germline, CDR1 is MNHEY and CDR2 is SVGAGI. V shed 8 bases and J 1 base; nucleotides not matched to a gene: 4. The CDR3 loop spans 14 amino acids. The DNA of the CDR3 is TGTGCCAGCGGAGGGACAGGCAGCAATCAGCCCCAGCATTTT. Amino acids: CASGGTGSNQPQHF.